A single sample gave rise to the 21 T cell receptor beta chains below, sequenced in a study of response to subunit inactivated influenza vaccine. TCRdb re-called the RT-PCR reads with MiXCR, one entry per CDR3 protein. The sample lists some 520,000 distinct CDR3 sequences, approximately 15% occurring once. The sample here was CD4+ T cells sorted from PBMCs, taken roughly 24 months after vaccination. The receptors originated from a man aged 50-75 years who received an inactivated influenza vaccine.

This clonotype was recorded at least ten times. V usage is TRBV18 and J usage is TRBJ2-4; 7 bases agree with TRBD1. CDR1 is KGHSH and CDR2 is LQKENI in the germline V gene. The V segment lost 6 bases and the J segment 7 bases; nucleotides outside the gene matches: 6. CDR3 size: 13 residues. The CDR3 is CASSKTGLNIQYF. The CDR3 DNA reads TGTGCCAGCTCGAAGACAGGGTTGAACATTCAGTACTTC.

Only a few counts were recorded for this clonotype. The chain joins TRBV10-3 to TRBJ1-5, with no clear D. The V end lost 10 bases, the J end lost 5 bases, and 12 bases lay between the germline ends. This CDR3 has 12 amino acids. Germline V gene sequence: CDR1 ENHRY, CDR2 SYGVKD. CDR3 amino acids: CATQAGDQPQHF. In DNA form, the CDR3 reads TGTGCCACGCAGGCAGGCGATCAGCCCCAGCATTTT.

V gene TRBV6-1 combines with J gene TRBJ1-1; D is unclear. Trimming removed 6 bases from V and 0 bases from J, with 11 bases in between. CDR1 MNHNS and CDR2 SASEGT come from the germline V gene. The length of the CDR3 is 14 residues. CDR3 protein: CASSLMPMNTEAFF. The DNA of the CDR3 is TGTGCCAGCAGCCTCATGCCCATGAACACTGAAGCTTTCTTT.

This clonotype showed up just a few times. V gene TRBV4-3 combines with J gene TRBJ1-5; D is ambiguous. The CDR3 has 18 residues. Deletions cut 1 base from V and 4 bases from J, with 20 bases between. Germline lookup yields CDR1 LGHNA and CDR2 YSLEER. The CDR3 nucleotides read TGCGCCAGCAGCCAAGTTTTGACTACAACTCAAGGGAATCAGCCCCAGCATTTT. Translation: CASSQVLTTTQGNQPQHF.

This sequence joins TRBV18 and TRBJ2-2; 7 bases are a match to TRBD1. V gave up 0 bases and J gave up 2 bases; unmatched junction bases: 6. Germline V lookup: CDR1 KGHSH, CDR2 LQKENI. CDR3 length: 17 amino acids. CDR3 sequence (DNA): TGTGCCAGCTCACCACCGAACAGGGGCGATAACACCGGGGAGCTGTTTTTT. As protein: CASSPPNRGDNTGELFF.

This clonotype was observed a handful of times. The V and J genes are TRBV5-1 and TRBJ2-2; 8 bases are shared with TRBD1. The length of the CDR3 is 16 residues. Looked up from germline, CDR1 is SGHRS and CDR2 is YFSETQ. V lost 4 bases, J lost 7 bases, and 12 bases stayed unmatched. The CDR3 is CASSQGQGGRGGELFF. The CDR3 DNA sequence: TGCGCCAGCAGCCAAGGACAGGGTGGACGTGGCGGGGAGCTGTTTTTT.

CDR3 bases: TGTGCCAGCAGTTACTCACTAGGACAAGGGGGCCAAGAGACCCAGTACTTC. Residues: CASSYSLGQGGQETQYF. This sequence joins TRBV6-5 and TRBJ2-5; maybe TRBD1 (6 bases). The CDR3 has 17 residues. V shed 0 bases and J shed 1 base, with 15 bases lying between them. CDR1 is MNHEY and CDR2 is SVGAGI in the germline V gene.

This clonotype has at least ten counts. J is TRBJ2-1 and V is TRBV4-3, with 9 positions matching TRBD1. The V gene end was trimmed by 0 bases and the J gene end by 1 base; junction bases not matched to a gene: 4. Per the germline V gene, CDR1 is LGHNA and CDR2 is YSLEER. CDR3 size: 17 residues. CDR3 protein: CASSQEGGTGSYNEQFF. The CDR3 nucleotides are TGCGCCAGCAGCCAAGAAGGGGGGACAGGGTCCTACAATGAGCAGTTCTTC.

The sample holds many counts of this clonotype. V is TRBV4-1 and J is TRBJ2-3; 15 nucleotides match TRBD2. The CDR3 totals 21 residues. V trimming: 3 bases; J trimming: 1 base; junction bases outside the gene matches: 14. Germline CDR1 and CDR2: MGHRA and YSYEKL. The CDR3 is CASSHRAPGLAGGRGTDTQYF. The DNA for the CDR3 is TGCGCCAGCAGCCACCGGGCACCGGGACTAGCGGGGGGTAGAGGCACAGATACGCAGTATTTT.

The V and J genes are TRBV9 and TRBJ1-2, with D unresolved. Germline values: CDR1 SGDLS, CDR2 YYNGEE. V was cut by 0 bases and J by 0 bases, with 9 bases left in between. The CDR3 totals 15 residues. The CDR3 loop reads CASSVASRANYGYTF. In DNA, the CDR3 is TGTGCCAGCAGCGTAGCGTCAAGGGCTAACTATGGCTACACCTTC. The full variable domain, rest sourced from reference TRBV9 and TRBJ1-2, is DSGVTQTPKHLITATGQRVTLRCSPRSGDLSVYWYQQSLDQGLQFLIQYYNGEERAKGNILERFSAQQFPDLHSELNLSSLELGDSALYFCASSVASRANYGYTFGSGTRLTVV.

In its sample, this clonotype was seen a few times. The rearrangement links TRBV7-9 to TRBJ2-1; the match to TRBD2 covers 11 bases. The J segment lost 4 bases and the V segment lost 5 bases, leaving 7 bases of the junction unmatched. The germline gives CDR1 SEHNR, CDR2 FQNEAQ (reference sequence). The CDR3 loop spans 16 amino acids. The CDR3 nucleotides read TGTGCCAGCAGCCCTTTAGCGGGGGGGCGTTACAATGAGCAGTTCTTC. It specifies CASSPLAGGRYNEQFF.

The chain employs TRBV2 and TRBJ1-1; 9 positions match TRBD1. The CDR3 covers 12 residues. Germline CDR1 is SNHLY and CDR2 is FYNNEI. Trimming cost V 10 bases and J 7 bases; bases outside gene matches: 7. The CDR3 sequence: CATPGQGGEAFF. As DNA, the CDR3 is TGTGCCACCCCGGGACAGGGTGGTGAAGCTTTCTTT.

This clonotype was seen more than once but under ten times. The CDR3: CASSLSGFHNEQFF. CDR3 in DNA: TGTGCCAGCAGTTTATCAGGATTCCACAATGAGCAGTTCTTC. This rearrangement joins TRBV12-3 or TRBV12-4 to TRBJ2-1; D uncertain. V dropped 2 bases and J dropped 5 bases, with 10 bases sitting between them. The CDR3 runs to 14 residues.

This clonotype was seen repeatedly, ten times or more. The chain carries TRBV19 and TRBJ1-1; TRBD1 agrees at 8 bases. This CDR3 spans 15 amino acids. CDR1 is LNHDA and CDR2 is SQIVND in the germline V gene (reference sequence). V dropped 3 bases and J dropped 3; count of bases not matched to a gene: 6. The CDR3 protein is CASSMPGQAYTEAFF. The CDR3 nucleotides are TGTGCCAGTAGTATGCCGGGACAGGCGTACACTGAAGCTTTCTTT.

This clonotype has only a few counts. The chain joins TRBV7-2 to TRBJ2-1; no firm D call. The germline CDR1 and CDR2 sequences are SGHTA and FQGNSA. V lost 3 bases and J 0 bases, leaving 6 bases between the germline ends. The CDR3 runs 14 residues. The CDR3 DNA is TGTGCCAGCAGCTTCTCGAGCTCCTACAATGAGCAGTTCTTC. Translated: CASSFSSSYNEQFF.

This clonotype was counted only a few times. The V and J genes are TRBV7-2 and TRBJ2-5; 7 nucleotides line up with TRBD1. Germline V gives CDR1 SGHTA, CDR2 FQGNSA. This CDR3 comprises 13 residues. V lost 4 bases, J lost 4 bases, and 3 bases stayed unmatched. The CDR3 sequence is CASSSGTAETQYF. The DNA of the CDR3 is TGTGCCAGCAGCTCCGGGACAGCAGAGACCCAGTACTTC.

This clonotype was picked up many times. This chain connects TRBV10-3 to TRBJ2-1, with D perhaps TRBD2 (6 bases). The CDR3 sequence is 16 residues long. V lost 2 bases to trimming and J lost 1 base, with 12 bases between them. The V gene's germline CDR1 is ENHRY and CDR2 SYGVKD. The CDR3 DNA sequence: TGTGCCATCAGTGAGCCGACGGGACTGTCCTACAATGAGCAGTTCTTC. Amino acids: CAISEPTGLSYNEQFF.

The chain carries TRBV3-1 and TRBJ2-7; D is perhaps TRBD1 (6 bases). The CDR3 has 16 amino acids. Trimming pared 4 bases from V and 4 bases from J, leaving 20 bases between. The germline CDR1 and CDR2 sequences are LGHDT and YNNKEL (reference sequence). CDR3 sequence reads: CASSPRTATDFYEQYF. For the CDR3, the DNA is TGTGCCAGCAGCCCTCGGACAGCAACTGATTTTTACGAGCAGTACTTC.

This clonotype has just a few counts. The gene calls are TRBV4-2 and TRBJ2-1, with D perhaps matching TRBD2 (6 bases). CDR3 length: 16 residues. V lost 3 bases, J lost 4 bases, and 16 bases lay in between. Germline V gives CDR1 LGHNA, CDR2 YNFKEQ. The CDR3 loop reads CASSHAGASAYNEQFF. CDR3 nucleotide sequence: TGTGCCAGCAGCCACGCTGGGGCTAGCGCATACAATGAGCAGTTCTTC.

This chain uses TRBV5-1 with TRBJ1-2, with D possibly matching TRBD1 (5 bases). Germline V gene lookup returns CDR1 SGHRS and CDR2 YFSETQ. This CDR3 contains 13 residues. Trimming cost V 4 bases and J 8 bases, with 15 bases left between them. CDR3 nucleotide sequence: TGCGCCAGCAGCAGGGACGGCGGAGGGGGCTACACCTTC. Translating gives CASSRDGGGGYTF.

The chain links TRBV2 to TRBJ1-6; D call uncertain. V gave up 2 bases and J gave up 8 bases, with 7 bases separating them. CDR3 length equals 13 residues. The germline CDR1 and CDR2 sequences are SNHLY and FYNNEI. DNA of the CDR3: TGTGCCAGCAGTGAACGGGCGGATTCACCCCTCCACTTT. Translation: CASSERADSPLHF.